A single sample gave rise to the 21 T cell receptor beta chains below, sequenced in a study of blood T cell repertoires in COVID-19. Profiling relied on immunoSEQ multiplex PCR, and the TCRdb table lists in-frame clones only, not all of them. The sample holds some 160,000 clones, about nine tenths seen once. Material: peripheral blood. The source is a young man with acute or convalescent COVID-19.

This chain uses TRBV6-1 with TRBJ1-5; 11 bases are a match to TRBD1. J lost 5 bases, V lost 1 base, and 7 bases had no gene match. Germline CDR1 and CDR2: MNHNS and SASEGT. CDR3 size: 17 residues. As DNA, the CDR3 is TGTGCCAGCAGTGAAGGGTCCGGACAGGGGGCCTATCAGCCCCAGCATTTT. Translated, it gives CASSEGSGQGAYQPQHF.

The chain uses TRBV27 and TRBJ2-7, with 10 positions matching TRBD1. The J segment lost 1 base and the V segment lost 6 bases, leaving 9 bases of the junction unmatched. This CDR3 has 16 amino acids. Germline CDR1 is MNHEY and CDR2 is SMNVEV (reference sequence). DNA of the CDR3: TGTGCCAGCAGCCCGCGTAGGGACAGGGGTTCCTACGAGCAGTACTTC. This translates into CASSPRRDRGSYEQYF.

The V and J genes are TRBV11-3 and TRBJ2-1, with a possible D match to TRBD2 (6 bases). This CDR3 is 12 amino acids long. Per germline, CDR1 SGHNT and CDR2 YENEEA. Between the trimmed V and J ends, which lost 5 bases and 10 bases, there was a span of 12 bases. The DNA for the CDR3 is TGTGCCAGCAGCCGCCGGGGGAACGAGCAGTTCTTC. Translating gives CASSRRGNEQFF.

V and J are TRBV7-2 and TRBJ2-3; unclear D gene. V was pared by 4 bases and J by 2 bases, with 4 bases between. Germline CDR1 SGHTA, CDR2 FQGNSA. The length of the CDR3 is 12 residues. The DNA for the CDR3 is TGTGCCAGCAGCTCCTACACAGATACGCAGTATTTT. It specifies CASSSYTDTQYF.

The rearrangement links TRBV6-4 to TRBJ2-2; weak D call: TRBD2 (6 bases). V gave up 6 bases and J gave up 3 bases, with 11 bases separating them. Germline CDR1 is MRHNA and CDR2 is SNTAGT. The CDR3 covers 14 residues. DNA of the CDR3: TGTGCCAGCAGCCCCGGAGGGTACACCGGGGAGCTGTTTTTT. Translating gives CASSPGGYTGELFF.

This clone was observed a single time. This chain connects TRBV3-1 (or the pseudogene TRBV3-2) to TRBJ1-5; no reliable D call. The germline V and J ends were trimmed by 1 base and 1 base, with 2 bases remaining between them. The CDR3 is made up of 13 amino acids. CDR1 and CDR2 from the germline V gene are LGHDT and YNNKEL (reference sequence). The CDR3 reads CASSQVSNQPQHF. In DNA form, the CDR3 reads TGTGCCAGCAGCCAAGTAAGCAATCAGCCCCAGCATTTT.

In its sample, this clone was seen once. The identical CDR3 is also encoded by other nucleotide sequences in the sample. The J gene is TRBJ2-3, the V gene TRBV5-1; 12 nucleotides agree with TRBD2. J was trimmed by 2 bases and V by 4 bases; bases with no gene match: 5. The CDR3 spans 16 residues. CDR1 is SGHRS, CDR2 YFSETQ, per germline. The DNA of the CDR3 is TGCGCCAGCAGCCCCGGGACTAGCGGGTACACAGATACGCAGTATTTT. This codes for CASSPGTSGYTDTQYF.

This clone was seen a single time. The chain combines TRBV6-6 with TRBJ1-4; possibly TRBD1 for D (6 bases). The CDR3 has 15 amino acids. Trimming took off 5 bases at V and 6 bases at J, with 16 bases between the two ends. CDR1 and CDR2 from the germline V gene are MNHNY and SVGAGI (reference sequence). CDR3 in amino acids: CASSLRGAGDEKLFF. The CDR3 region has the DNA TGTGCCAGCAGTCTCAGGGGCGCTGGGGATGAAAAACTGTTTTTT.

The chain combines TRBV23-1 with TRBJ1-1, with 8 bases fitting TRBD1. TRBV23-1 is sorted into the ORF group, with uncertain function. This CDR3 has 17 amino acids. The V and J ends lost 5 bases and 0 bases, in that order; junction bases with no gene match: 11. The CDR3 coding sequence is TGCGCCAGCAGTTATAGGACAGGGTCAAATATGAACACTGAAGCTTTCTTT. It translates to CASSYRTGSNMNTEAFF.

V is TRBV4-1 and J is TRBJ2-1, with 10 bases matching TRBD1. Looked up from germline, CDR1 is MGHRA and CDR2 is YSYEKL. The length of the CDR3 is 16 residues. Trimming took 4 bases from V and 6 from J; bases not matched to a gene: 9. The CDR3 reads CASSRPVRDRGNEQFF. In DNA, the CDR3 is TGCGCCAGCAGCCGCCCTGTCCGGGACAGGGGCAATGAGCAGTTCTTC.

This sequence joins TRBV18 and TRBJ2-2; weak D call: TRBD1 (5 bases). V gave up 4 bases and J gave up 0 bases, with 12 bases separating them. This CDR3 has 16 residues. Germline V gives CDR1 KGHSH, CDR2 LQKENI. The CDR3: CASSLNQGPNTGELFF. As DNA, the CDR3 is TGTGCCAGCTCACTCAATCAGGGTCCGAACACCGGGGAGCTGTTTTTT. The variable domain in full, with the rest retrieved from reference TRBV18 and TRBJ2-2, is NAGVMQNPRHLVRRRGQEARLRCSPMKGHSHVYWYRQLPEEGLKFMVYLQKENIIDESGMPKERFSAEFPKEGPSILRIQQVVRGDSAAYFCASSLNQGPNTGELFFGEGSRLTVL.

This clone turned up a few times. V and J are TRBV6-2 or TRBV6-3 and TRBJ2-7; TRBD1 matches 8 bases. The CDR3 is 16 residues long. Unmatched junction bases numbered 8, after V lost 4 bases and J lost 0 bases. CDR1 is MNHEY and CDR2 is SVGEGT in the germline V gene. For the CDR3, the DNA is TGTGCCAGCAGTTTCGGGACAGGCAAGAGCTCCTACGAGCAGTACTTC. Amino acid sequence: CASSFGTGKSSYEQYF.

In DNA, the CDR3 is TGTGCCAGCAGCCCATTCGGGTCCCTGAACACTGAAGCTTTCTTT. It is translated as CASSPFGSLNTEAFF. The chain joins TRBV9 to TRBJ1-1, with D hard to call. Per the germline V gene, CDR1 is SGDLS and CDR2 is YYNGEE. The CDR3 is 15 residues long. V shed 4 bases and J shed 0 bases, with 13 bases lying between them.

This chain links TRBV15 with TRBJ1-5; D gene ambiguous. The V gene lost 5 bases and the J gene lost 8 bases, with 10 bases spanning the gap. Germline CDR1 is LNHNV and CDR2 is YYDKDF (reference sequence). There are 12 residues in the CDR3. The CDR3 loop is CATSFGVKPQHF. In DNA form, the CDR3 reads TGTGCCACCAGCTTCGGGGTGAAGCCCCAGCATTTT.

CDR3 protein: CASRARQGLNSPLHF. CDR3 bases: TGTGCCAGCAGAGCTAGACAGGGGTTAAATTCACCCCTCCACTTT. This rearrangement joins TRBV2 to TRBJ1-6; 8 positions match TRBD1. Germline lookup yields CDR1 SNHLY and CDR2 FYNNEI. The V segment lost 6 bases and the J segment 7 bases; nucleotides outside the gene matches: 8. The CDR3 covers 15 residues.

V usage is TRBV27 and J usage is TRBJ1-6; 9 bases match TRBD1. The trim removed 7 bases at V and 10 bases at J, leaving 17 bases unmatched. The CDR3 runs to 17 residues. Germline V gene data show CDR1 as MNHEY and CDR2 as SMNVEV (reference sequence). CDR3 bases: TGTGCCAGCACCCCGGATTACACAGGGGGCGCTGGGTCACCCCTCCACTTT. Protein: CASTPDYTGGAGSPLHF.

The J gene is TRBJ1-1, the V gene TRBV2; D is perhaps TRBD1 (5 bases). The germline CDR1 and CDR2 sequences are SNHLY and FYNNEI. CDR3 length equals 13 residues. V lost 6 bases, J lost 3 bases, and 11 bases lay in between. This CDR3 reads CASSSQGDTEAFF. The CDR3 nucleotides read TGTGCCAGCAGCTCGCAGGGTGACACTGAAGCTTTCTTT. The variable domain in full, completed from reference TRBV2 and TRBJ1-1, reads EPEVTQTPSHQVTQMGQEVILRCVPISNHLYFYWYRQILGQKVEFLVSFYNNEISEKSEIFDDQFSVERPDGSNFTLKIRSTKLEDSAMYFCASSSQGDTEAFFGQGTRLTVV.

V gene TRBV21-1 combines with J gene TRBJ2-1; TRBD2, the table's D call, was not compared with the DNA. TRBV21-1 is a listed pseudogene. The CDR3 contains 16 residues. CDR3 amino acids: CASSKSPGGPDNEQFF. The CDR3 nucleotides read TGTGCCAGCAGCAAATCACCGGGGGGGCCCGACAATGAGCAGTTCTTC.

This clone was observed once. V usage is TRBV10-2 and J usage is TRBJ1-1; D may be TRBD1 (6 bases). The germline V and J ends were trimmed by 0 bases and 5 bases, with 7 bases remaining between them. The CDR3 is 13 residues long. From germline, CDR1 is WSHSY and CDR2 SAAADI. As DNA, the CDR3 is TGCGCCAGCAGTGAGTCGAGGGGGACTGAAGCTTTCTTT. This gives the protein CASSESRGTEAFF.

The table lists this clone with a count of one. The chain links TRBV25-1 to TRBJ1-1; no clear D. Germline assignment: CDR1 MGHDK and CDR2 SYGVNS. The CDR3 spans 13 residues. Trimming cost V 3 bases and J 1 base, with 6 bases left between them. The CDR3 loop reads CASSEYRNTEAFF. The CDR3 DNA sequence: TGTGCCAGCAGTGAGTACAGGAACACTGAAGCTTTCTTT.

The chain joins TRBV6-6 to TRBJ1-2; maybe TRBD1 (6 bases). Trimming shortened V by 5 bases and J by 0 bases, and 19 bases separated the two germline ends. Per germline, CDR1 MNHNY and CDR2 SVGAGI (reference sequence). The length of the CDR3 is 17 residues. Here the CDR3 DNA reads TGTGCCAGCAGTCGAAAAACCAGGGGACCAGCTAACTATGGCTACACCTTC. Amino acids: CASSRKTRGPANYGYTF.